This passage covers 15 T cell receptor beta chains from one sample sequenced in a study of blood T cell repertoires in COVID-19. TCRdb's copy holds only in-frame clones and misses some; the assay was immunoSEQ multiplex PCR. The sample records about 300,000 clones, 75% to 90% being singletons. Material for sequencing was PBMCs or T cells enriched from blood (not recorded which). The origin of the receptors is a woman in her 50s who had recovered from COVID-19.

V and J are TRBV28 and TRBJ1-2, with a weak D call TRBD1 (6 bases). The ends were cut back, 5 bases at V and 8 bases at J, with 12 bases in the middle. CDR3 length: 12 residues. Per germline, CDR1 MDHEN and CDR2 SYDVKM. The CDR3 DNA follows: TGTGCCAGCAGTCCCCAGGGGCGCGGCTACACCTTC. Residues: CASSPQGRGYTF.

The V gene is TRBV18, the J gene TRBJ2-5; perhaps TRBD2 as D (6 bases). The CDR3 covers 15 residues. Trimming pared 3 bases from V and 3 bases from J, leaving 14 bases between. Germline values: CDR1 KGHSH, CDR2 LQKENI. The DNA for the CDR3 is TGTGCCAGCTCACCCGATCTAGGAGGGGAAGAGACCCAGTACTTC. This sequence encodes CASSPDLGGEETQYF.

The CDR3 coding sequence is TGTGCCAGCAGTCCTTTCATCTTATTTACGGACAATGAGCAGTTCTTC. Amino acids: CASSPFILFTDNEQFF. The chain joins TRBV2 to TRBJ2-1, with unresolved D. V lost 5 bases and J 5 bases, leaving 19 bases between the germline ends. Germline CDR1 reads SNHLY; CDR2 reads FYNNEI. CDR3 length: 16 residues.

The chain joins TRBV3-1 (or the pseudogene TRBV3-2) to TRBJ2-3; weak D call: TRBD2 (6 bases). The CDR3 runs to 15 residues. V was shortened by 7 bases and J by 0 bases, with 14 bases between the two germline ends. Germline V gene data show CDR1 as LGHDT and CDR2 as YNNKEL (reference sequence). CDR3 nucleotide sequence: TGTGCCAGCATCCTCTCGGGGGAGAGCACAGATACGCAGTATTTT. Translating gives CASILSGESTDTQYF.

The chain carries TRBV4-1 and TRBJ1-1, with D perhaps TRBD1 (5 bases). The germline CDR1 and CDR2 sequences are MGHRA and YSYEKL. With 1 base removed from V and 1 base from J, the gap between germline ends came to 10 bases. This CDR3 region has 15 residues. As DNA, the CDR3 is TGCGCCAGCAGCCAAGTGTACAGGACGAACACTGAAGCTTTCTTT. Protein: CASSQVYRTNTEAFF.

The V call is TRBV3-1 (or the pseudogene TRBV3-2), the J call TRBJ1-6; 9 nucleotides agree with TRBD1. Trimming took 4 bases from V and 10 from J; bases not matched to a gene: 5. Germline lookup yields CDR1 LGHDT and CDR2 YNNKEL (reference sequence). This CDR3 region has 14 residues. CDR3 region: CASSLGTGQSPLHF. Here the CDR3 DNA reads TGTGCCAGCAGCCTAGGGACAGGGCAATCACCCCTCCACTTT.

The V gene is TRBV4-2, the J gene TRBJ2-3, with 13 positions matching TRBD2. Germline V gives CDR1 LGHNA, CDR2 YNFKEQ. V was pared by 2 bases and J by 6 bases, with 5 bases of the junction left unmatched. This CDR3 is built from 16 residues. This CDR3 is CASSQTSGGAGDTQYF. CDR3 bases: TGTGCCAGCAGCCAAACTAGCGGGGGGGCCGGGGATACGCAGTATTTT.

The V call is TRBV7-9, the J call TRBJ1-1, with D possibly TRBD1 on 5 matching bases. Per germline, CDR1 SEHNR and CDR2 FQNEAQ (reference sequence). V was shortened by 1 base and J by 1 base, with 7 bases between the two germline ends. The CDR3 totals 14 residues. CDR3 amino acids: CASSLVGGNTEAFF. The CDR3, as DNA: TGTGCCAGCAGCTTAGTGGGGGGGAACACTGAAGCTTTCTTT.

The chain couples TRBV2 to TRBJ1-3; D gene unclear. The CDR3 spans 14 residues. Germline loops: CDR1 SNHLY, CDR2 FYNNEI. Trimming took 0 bases from V and 4 from J, leaving 7 bases between them. The chain's CDR3 is CASSEALLGNTIYF. In DNA, the CDR3 is TGTGCCAGCAGTGAAGCATTATTAGGAAACACCATATATTTT.

This clone occurred once. V usage is TRBV7-9 and J usage is TRBJ2-7; tentative D call: TRBD2 (6 bases). V was shortened by 1 base and J by 4 bases, with 14 bases between the two germline ends. The CDR3 sequence is 15 residues long. From germline, CDR1 is SEHNR and CDR2 FQNEAQ (reference sequence). CDR3 in amino acids: CASSLGGGLEYEQYF. The CDR3 DNA sequence: TGTGCCAGCAGCTTAGGTGGAGGGTTGGAGTACGAGCAGTACTTC.

The rearrangement joins TRBV3-1 (or the pseudogene TRBV3-2) to TRBJ2-7; D is unclear. V lost 1 base and J lost 9, with 13 bases in between. The CDR3 has 13 residues. The V gene's germline CDR1 is LGHDT and CDR2 YNNKEL (reference sequence). In DNA, the CDR3 is TGTGCCAGCAGCCAAGCTACTTTATCGGGGCAGTACTTC. It codes for CASSQATLSGQYF.

The chain is built from TRBV3-1 (or the pseudogene TRBV3-2) and TRBJ1-1; D is possibly TRBD1 (5 bases). Trimming removed 3 bases from V and 5 bases from J, with 13 bases in between. Germline loops: CDR1 LGHDT, CDR2 YNNKEL (reference sequence). This CDR3 has 14 residues. The CDR3 is CASSQSGGGTEAFF. Written as DNA, the CDR3 is TGTGCCAGCAGCCAGTCGGGGGGTGGGACTGAAGCTTTCTTT.

This clone was found once. V usage is TRBV10-2 and J usage is TRBJ2-7, with D tentatively TRBD1 (6 bases). V was cut by 7 bases and J by 9 bases, with 19 bases left in between. In germline, CDR1 is WSHSY, CDR2 SAAADI. This CDR3 has 13 residues. CDR3 in amino acids: CASTEGQPQGQYF. The CDR3 nucleotides are TGCGCCAGCACCGAAGGACAGCCCCAAGGGCAGTACTTC.

V is TRBV5-1 and J is TRBJ2-3; D might be TRBD1 (6 bases). V lost 5 bases and J lost 4, with 17 bases in between. Germline V CDR1 and CDR2: SGHRS, YFSETQ. This CDR3 has 15 residues. CDR3: CASRSTGTDADTQYF. The CDR3 nucleotides are TGCGCCAGCAGGTCCACAGGGACGGATGCAGATACGCAGTATTTT. Full variable domain (missing parts from reference TRBV5-1 and TRBJ2-3): KAGVTQTPRYLIKTRGQQVTLSCSPISGHRSVSWYQQTPGQGLQFLFEYFSETQRNKGNFPGRFSGRQFSNSRSEMNVSTLELGDSALYLCASRSTGTDADTQYFGPGTRLTVL.

This sequence joins TRBV27 and TRBJ1-5; possible D gene TRBD1, 5 bases. Germline CDR1 reads MNHEY; CDR2 reads SMNVEV (reference sequence). The CDR3 has 16 amino acids. V was clipped by 2 bases and J by 3 bases, with 14 bases between them. The CDR3 region is CASSLRRGDYNQPQHF. The CDR3, as DNA: TGTGCCAGCAGTTTACGGAGAGGGGACTACAATCAGCCCCAGCATTTT.